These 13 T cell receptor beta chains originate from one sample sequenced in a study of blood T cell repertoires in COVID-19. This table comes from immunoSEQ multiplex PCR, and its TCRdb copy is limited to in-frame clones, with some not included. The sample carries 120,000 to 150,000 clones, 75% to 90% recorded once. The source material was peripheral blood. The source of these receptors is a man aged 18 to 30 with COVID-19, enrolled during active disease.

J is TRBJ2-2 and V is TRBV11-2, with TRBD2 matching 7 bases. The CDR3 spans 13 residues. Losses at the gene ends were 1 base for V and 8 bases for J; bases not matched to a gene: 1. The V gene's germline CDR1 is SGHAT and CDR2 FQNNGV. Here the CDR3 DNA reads TGTGCCAGCAGCTTAGGAGCGGGAGGGGAGCTGTTTTTT. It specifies CASSLGAGGELFF.

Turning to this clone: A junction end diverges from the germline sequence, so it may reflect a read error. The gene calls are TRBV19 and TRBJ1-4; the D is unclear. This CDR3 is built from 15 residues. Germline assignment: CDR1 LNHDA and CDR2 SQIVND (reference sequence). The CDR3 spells CASSIAGATNEKLLF. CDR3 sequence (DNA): TGTGCCAGTAGTATTGCGGGAGCAACTAATGAAAAACTGCTTTTT.

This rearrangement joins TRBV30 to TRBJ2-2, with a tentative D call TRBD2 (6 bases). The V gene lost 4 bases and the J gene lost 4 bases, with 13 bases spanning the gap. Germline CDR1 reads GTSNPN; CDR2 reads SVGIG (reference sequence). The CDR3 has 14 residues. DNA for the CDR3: TGTGCCTGGAAGGCGGGGACTGCCACCGGGGAGCTGTTTTTT. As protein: CAWKAGTATGELFF. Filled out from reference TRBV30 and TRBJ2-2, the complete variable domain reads SQTIHQWPATLVQPVGSPLSLECTVEGTSNPNLYWYRQAAGRGLQLLFYSVGIGQISSEVPQNLSASRPQDRQFILSSKKLLLSDSGFYLCAWKAGTATGELFFGEGSRLTVL.

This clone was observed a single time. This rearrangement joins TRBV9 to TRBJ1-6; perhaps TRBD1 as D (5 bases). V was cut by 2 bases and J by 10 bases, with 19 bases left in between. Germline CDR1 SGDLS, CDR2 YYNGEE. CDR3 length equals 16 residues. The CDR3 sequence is CASSVSGTPGESPLHF. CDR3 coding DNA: TGTGCCAGCAGCGTCTCGGGGACTCCAGGCGAATCACCCCTCCACTTT.

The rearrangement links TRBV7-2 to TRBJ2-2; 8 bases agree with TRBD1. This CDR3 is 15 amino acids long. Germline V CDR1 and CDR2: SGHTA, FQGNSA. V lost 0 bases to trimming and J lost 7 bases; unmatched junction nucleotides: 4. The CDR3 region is CASSLAVTGGGELFF. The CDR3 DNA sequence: TGTGCCAGCAGCTTAGCGGTCACAGGGGGCGGGGAGCTGTTTTTT.

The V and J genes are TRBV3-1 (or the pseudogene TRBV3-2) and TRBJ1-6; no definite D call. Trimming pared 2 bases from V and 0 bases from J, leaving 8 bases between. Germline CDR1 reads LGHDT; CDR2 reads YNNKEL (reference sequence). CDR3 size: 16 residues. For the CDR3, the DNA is TGTGCCAGCAGCCAAAGTAGCGACTCCTATAATTCACCCCTCCACTTT. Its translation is CASSQSSDSYNSPLHF.

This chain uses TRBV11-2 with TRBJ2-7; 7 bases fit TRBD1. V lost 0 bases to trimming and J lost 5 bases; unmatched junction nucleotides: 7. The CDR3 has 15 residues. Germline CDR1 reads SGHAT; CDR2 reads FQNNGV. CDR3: CASSLDGDRDHEQYF. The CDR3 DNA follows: TGTGCCAGCAGCTTAGATGGAGACAGGGACCACGAGCAGTACTTC.

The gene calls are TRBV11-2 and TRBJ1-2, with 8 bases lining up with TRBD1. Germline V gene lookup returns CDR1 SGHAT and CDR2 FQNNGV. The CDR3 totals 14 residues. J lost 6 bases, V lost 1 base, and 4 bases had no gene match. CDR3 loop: CASSLGRGRDGYTF. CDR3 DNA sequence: TGTGCCAGCAGCTTAGGCAGGGGGCGAGATGGCTACACCTTC.

CDR3 in amino acids: CASSRRGAETQYF. The CDR3 nucleotides read TGTGCCAGTAGTAGGCGGGGGGCGGAGACCCAGTACTTC. This chain joins TRBV19 and TRBJ2-5; 8 bases are shared with TRBD2. CDR1 is LNHDA and CDR2 is SQIVND in the germline V gene (reference sequence). V shed 4 bases, J shed 5 bases, and the junction held 3 bases outside the gene matches. This CDR3 comprises 13 residues.

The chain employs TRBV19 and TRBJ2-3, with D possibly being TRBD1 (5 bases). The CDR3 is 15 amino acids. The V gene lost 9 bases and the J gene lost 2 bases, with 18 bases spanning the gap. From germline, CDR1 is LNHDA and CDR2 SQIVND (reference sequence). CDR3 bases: TGTGCCAGCGATGACAGTGGCAGTCACACAGATACGCAGTATTTT. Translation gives CASDDSGSHTDTQYF.

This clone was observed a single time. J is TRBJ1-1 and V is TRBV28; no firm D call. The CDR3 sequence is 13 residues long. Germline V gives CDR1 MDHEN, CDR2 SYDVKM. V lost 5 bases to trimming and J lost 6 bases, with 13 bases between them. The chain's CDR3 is CASSRPARPEAFF. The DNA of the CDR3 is TGTGCCAGCAGTCGCCCCGCGAGGCCTGAAGCTTTCTTT. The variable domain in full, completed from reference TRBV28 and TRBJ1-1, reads DVKVTQSSRYLVKRTGEKVFLECVQDMDHENMFWYRQDPGLGLRLIYFSYDVKMKEKGDIPEGYSVSREKKERFSLILESASTNQTSMYLCASSRPARPEAFFGQGTRLTVV.

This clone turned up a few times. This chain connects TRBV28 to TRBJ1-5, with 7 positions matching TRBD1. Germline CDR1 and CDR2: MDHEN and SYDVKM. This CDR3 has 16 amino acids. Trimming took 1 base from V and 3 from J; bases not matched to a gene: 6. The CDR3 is CASSLLGQGDNQPQHF. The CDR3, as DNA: TGTGCCAGCAGTTTATTAGGGCAGGGGGACAATCAGCCCCAGCATTTT.

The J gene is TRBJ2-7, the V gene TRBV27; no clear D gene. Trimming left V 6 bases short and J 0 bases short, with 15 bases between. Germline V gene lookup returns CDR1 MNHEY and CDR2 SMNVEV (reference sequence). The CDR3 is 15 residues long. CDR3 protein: CASRDTLNLSYEQYF. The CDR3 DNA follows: TGTGCCAGCAGAGACACACTGAACCTCTCCTACGAGCAGTACTTC.